This TCR beta chain was documented in a study of regulatory T cells in long-lasting Graves disease. TCR beta libraries were built with iRepertoire HTBI primers and Arm-PCR of CDR3 regions. Via MiXCR, TCRdb re-called the multiplex PCR reads, giving one row per CDR3 protein. The top ten hold approximately 15% of the sample, which has 400,000 to 500,000 distinct CDR3 sequences, approximately 15% seen once. Germline V gene sequence: CDR1 MNHEY, CDR2 SVGAGI. The V gene end was trimmed by 4 bases and the J gene end by 0 bases; junction bases not matched to a gene: 12. The CDR3 loop spans 18 amino acids. Time point denoted: newly diagnosed GD, antithyroid drugs for less than 3 months. PBMC-extracted RNA yielded the TCR library. These data also formed part of another study, on T cells in Graves' hyperthyroidism and ophthalmopathy.

This material consisted of peripheral blood mononuclear cells (PBMCs), taken at new diagnosis, from a patient treated with antithyroid drugs. This receptor was taken from a woman aged 50 to 65 with Graves disease. This chain links TRBV6-5 with TRBJ1-5; 7 bases agree with TRBD1. CDR3 sequence reads: CASSFRDRHSYSNQPQHF. Here the CDR3 DNA reads TGTGCCAGCAGTTTTAGGGACAGACATTCTTATAGCAATCAGCCCCAGCATTTT.